These 13 T cell receptor beta chains share one sample of origin, sequenced in a study of T-cell memory formation after mild COVID-19. TCRdb re-called the 5' RACE reads through MiXCR, storing one row per CDR3 protein. The sample comprises about 150,000 distinct CDR3 sequences, around a third of which are singletons, and around 12% rests with the top ten. The specimen sequenced was PBMCs or a T cell subset sorted from them (not recorded which). The source of these receptors is an adult woman who had mild COVID-19 (a few samples of this study predate the infection). Cell type and time point are not known.

The chain employs TRBV30 and TRBJ2-1; 9 positions match TRBD1. With 6 bases clipped from V and 9 bases from J, the junction kept 12 bases outside the gene matches. Germline assignment: CDR1 GTSNPN and CDR2 SVGIG (reference sequence). This CDR3 region has 14 residues. Here the CDR3 DNA reads TGTGCCTGTAAACCGGGACAGGGTGTCGGTGAGCAGTTCTTC. As protein: CACKPGQGVGEQFF.

This clonotype was counted only a few times. The gene calls are TRBV19 and TRBJ2-3; 9 bases match TRBD1. Looked up from germline, CDR1 is LNHDA and CDR2 is SQIVND (reference sequence). The J segment lost 5 bases and the V segment lost 7 bases, leaving 10 bases of the junction unmatched. The CDR3 extends over 15 amino acids. CDR3 sequence (DNA): TGTGCCAGTAACCTGCCTGGGACAGGGAGAGATACGCAGTATTTT. This sequence encodes CASNLPGTGRDTQYF.

This clonotype was counted only a few times. This chain links TRBV3-1 with TRBJ2-7; a possible D gene is TRBD2 (6 bases). The CDR3 is made up of 15 amino acids. The germline V gene has CDR1 LGHDT and CDR2 YNNKEL (reference sequence). V lost 4 bases and J 3 bases, leaving 16 bases between the germline ends. CDR3 coding DNA: TGTGCCAGCAGCCTCTCAGGTAGCGGAAACTACGAGCAGTACTTC. Translated: CASSLSGSGNYEQYF.

There are a few counts of this clonotype. The chain combines TRBV24-1 with TRBJ1-1; D may be TRBD1 (5 bases). This CDR3 has 14 amino acids. The V end lost 4 bases, the J end lost 1 base, and 9 bases lay between the germline ends. Germline V lookup: CDR1 KGHDR, CDR2 SFDVKD. CDR3 sequence: CATSENTGNTEAFF. The CDR3 DNA follows: TGTGCCACCAGTGAAAACACAGGGAACACTGAAGCTTTCTTT.

J is TRBJ2-7 and V is TRBV28; D remains ambiguous. The CDR3 consists of 12 residues. Trimming removed 3 bases at V and 6 bases at J, with 9 bases between. CDR1 MDHEN and CDR2 SYDVKM come from the germline V gene. Written as DNA, the CDR3 is TGTGCCAGCAGTTTTGGCTGGGGCGAGCAGTACTTC. Amino acid sequence: CASSFGWGEQYF. Using reference TRBV28 and TRBJ2-7 for the parts outside the CDR3, the full variable domain is DVKVTQSSRYLVKRTGEKVFLECVQDMDHENMFWYRQDPGLGLRLIYFSYDVKMKEKGDIPEGYSVSREKKERFSLILESASTNQTSMYLCASSFGWGEQYFGPGTRLTVT.

This clonotype was detected only a few times. V and J are TRBV6-2 or TRBV6-3 and TRBJ1-2; D ambiguous. The CDR3 is 12 residues long. Per the germline V gene, CDR1 is MNHEY and CDR2 is SVGEGT. Trimming cost V 2 bases and J 10 bases, with 11 bases left between them. CDR3 bases: TGTGCCAGCAGTTACGTGTCAGCCAACTACACCTTC. It codes for CASSYVSANYTF.

In this sample, this clonotype turned up a few times. The CDR3 bases are TGTGCCAGCAGCGTAGATGACAACTTCTACGAGCAGTACTTC. Protein: CASSVDDNFYEQYF. The chain carries TRBV9 and TRBJ2-7; D is unclear. V lost 0 bases, J lost 3 bases, and 10 bases lay in between. CDR1 is SGDLS, CDR2 YYNGEE, per germline. This CDR3 contains 14 residues.

This clonotype was seen only a few times. This chain connects TRBV9 to TRBJ1-3; D gene uncertain. Trimming left V 3 bases short and J 6 bases short, with 1 base between. This CDR3 spans 10 amino acids. Germline-derived CDR1 and CDR2 are SGDLS and YYNGEE. The CDR3 protein is CASSENTIYF. CDR3 sequence (DNA): TGTGCCAGCAGCGAAAACACCATATATTTT.

This clonotype has more than one count but fewer than ten. The chain is built from TRBV9 and TRBJ2-1, with 9 bases that match TRBD2. Trimming removed 0 bases from V and 8 bases from J; junction bases left unmatched: 9. From germline, CDR1 is SGDLS and CDR2 YYNGEE. The CDR3 sequence is 16 residues long. As DNA, the CDR3 is TGTGCCAGCAGCGTAGTACTAGCGGGTATGTCCGATGAGCAGTTCTTC. It yields the protein CASSVVLAGMSDEQFF. Drawing the rest from reference TRBV9 and TRBJ2-1, the complete variable domain is DSGVTQTPKHLITATGQRVTLRCSPRSGDLSVYWYQQSLDQGLQFLIQYYNGEERAKGNILERFSAQQFPDLHSELNLSSLELGDSALYFCASSVVLAGMSDEQFFGPGTRLTVL.

The chain employs TRBV4-1 and TRBJ2-2; D not certain. Trimming pared 1 base from V and 0 bases from J, leaving 3 bases between. CDR1 MGHRA and CDR2 YSYEKL come from the germline V gene. CDR3 length: 14 residues. CDR3 nucleotides: TGCGCCAGCAGCCAAGCGTCGAACACCGGGGAGCTGTTTTTT. It yields the protein CASSQASNTGELFF.

This clonotype showed up just a few times. The J gene is TRBJ2-7, the V gene TRBV11-1; D is ambiguous. With 5 bases removed from V and 0 bases from J, the gap between germline ends came to 14 bases. Germline V lookup: CDR1 SGHAT, CDR2 FQDESV (reference sequence). The CDR3 totals 15 residues. The CDR3 sequence is CASSPLGIFSYEQYF. CDR3 nucleotides: TGTGCCAGCAGCCCCCTCGGAATCTTCTCCTACGAGCAGTACTTC.

CDR3 in amino acids: CASSLTGALGSYNEQFF. CDR3 nucleotides: TGTGCCAGCAGCTTAACGGGGGCCCTTGGATCCTACAATGAGCAGTTCTTC. The chain couples TRBV7-7 to TRBJ2-1, with D perhaps being TRBD1 or TRBD2 (6 bases each). Deletions cut 2 bases from V and 1 base from J, with 15 bases between. CDR3 length equals 17 residues. Germline CDR1 is SSHAT and CDR2 is FNYEAQ (reference sequence). Looking up the rest from reference TRBV7-7 and TRBJ2-1 gives the full variable domain: GAGVSQSPRYKVTKRGQDVTLRCDPISSHATLYWYQQALGQGPEFLTYFNYEAQPDKSGLPSDRFSAERPEGSISTLTIQRTEQRDSAMYRCASSLTGALGSYNEQFFGPGTRLTVL.

This clonotype was picked up one time. The rearrangement uses TRBV18 and TRBJ2-7; D unclear. V gave up 6 bases and J gave up 3 bases, with 18 bases separating them. Germline V gene data show CDR1 as KGHSH and CDR2 as LQKENI. The CDR3 is 15 amino acids. The CDR3 protein is CASSPYTPGNYEQYF. DNA of the CDR3: TGTGCCAGCTCCCCATACACCCCGGGCAACTACGAGCAGTACTTC. The entire variable domain, with the rest obtained from reference TRBV18 and TRBJ2-7, is as follows: NAGVMQNPRHLVRRRGQEARLRCSPMKGHSHVYWYRQLPEEGLKFMVYLQKENIIDESGMPKERFSAEFPKEGPSILRIQQVVRGDSAAYFCASSPYTPGNYEQYFGPGTRLTVT.